These 11 T cell receptor beta chains were all obtained from the same sample, sequenced in a study of cytomegalovirus exposure and HLA in healthy donors. PCR was performed using 60 Vbeta and 13 Jbeta primers. TCRdb keeps only in-frame clones here, not all; method: immunoSEQ multiplex PCR. In the table there are 80,000 or so clones, about 70% of which are singletons. Sample: PBMCs. These receptors were obtained from a male donor in good health and CMV-seropositive.

This chain connects TRBV29-1 to TRBJ1-4; 7 bases agree with TRBD1. The CDR3 has 15 amino acids. Germline V gene lookup returns CDR1 SQVTM and CDR2 ANQGSEA. V was pared by 4 bases and J by 10 bases, with 15 bases of the junction left unmatched. The CDR3 DNA sequence: TGCAGCGTTGCGACCGGGACAGCCCAAGGAGGAAAACTGTTTTTT. Its protein product is CSVATGTAQGGKLFF.

V and J are TRBV2 and TRBJ2-3; 10 bases are a match to TRBD1. V dropped 6 bases and J dropped 4; count of bases not matched to a gene: 1. This CDR3 has 13 amino acids. Germline CDR1 is SNHLY and CDR2 is FYNNEI. The CDR3 reads CASRGTGADTQYF. In DNA form, the CDR3 reads TGTGCCAGCAGGGGGACAGGGGCAGATACGCAGTATTTT.

V gene TRBV5-1 combines with J gene TRBJ2-4, with 9 bases matching TRBD1. The CDR3 totals 14 residues. The ends lost 5 bases at V and 5 bases at J; junction bases unmatched: 5. Germline assignment: CDR1 SGHRS and CDR2 YFSETQ. This chain's CDR3 is CASSPRTGENIQYF. CDR3 sequence (DNA): TGCGCCAGCAGTCCCAGGACAGGGGAAAACATTCAGTACTTC.

This sequence joins TRBV7-3 and TRBJ2-1, with TRBD2 identical over 10 bases. J gave up 0 bases and V 5 bases, and 1 base lay outside the gene matches. Germline lookup yields CDR1 SGHTA and CDR2 FQGTGA. This CDR3 contains 15 residues. The CDR3 DNA reads TGTGCCAGCAGCCGGACTAGCGGCTCCTACAATGAGCAGTTCTTC. It is translated as CASSRTSGSYNEQFF.

This clone was detected only once. One end of the junction is discordant with germline, which a read error may explain. The gene calls are TRBV27 and TRBJ2-3; D perhaps matches TRBD2 (5 bases). The germline V gene encodes CDR1 MNHEY and CDR2 SMNVEV (reference sequence). The CDR3 loop spans 15 amino acids. The DNA of the CDR3 is TGTACCAGCAGTCCACTGAGGGCCGGAACAGATACGCAGTATTTT. It is translated as CTSSPLRAGTDTQYF.

This sequence joins TRBV5-1 and TRBJ2-3, with TRBD1 matching 12 bases. Germline V gives CDR1 SGHRS, CDR2 YFSETQ. CDR3 length: 16 amino acids. V trimming: 4 bases; J trimming: 4 bases; junction bases outside the gene matches: 7. The CDR3 nucleotides read TGCGCCAGCAGCCTAACCGGGACAGGGGGCGCAGATACGCAGTATTTT. It translates to CASSLTGTGGADTQYF. The entire variable domain, with the rest obtained from reference TRBV5-1 and TRBJ2-3, is as follows: KAGVTQTPRYLIKTRGQQVTLSCSPISGHRSVSWYQQTPGQGLQFLFEYFSETQRNKGNFPGRFSGRQFSNSRSEMNVSTLELGDSALYLCASSLTGTGGADTQYFGPGTRLTVL.

The chain carries TRBV2 and TRBJ2-1, with TRBD1 matching over 9 bases. This CDR3 region has 15 residues. V lost 4 bases, J lost 6 bases, and 7 bases stayed unmatched. Germline V gene data show CDR1 as SNHLY and CDR2 as FYNNEI. CDR3 residues: CASSGRDRAGNEQFF. The CDR3 DNA reads as TGTGCCAGCAGTGGCCGGGACAGGGCGGGCAATGAGCAGTTCTTC.

The V and J genes are TRBV19 and TRBJ1-1; 11 bases are a match to TRBD1. Germline V gene lookup returns CDR1 LNHDA and CDR2 SQIVND (reference sequence). V shed 2 bases, J shed 5 bases, and the junction held 10 bases outside the gene matches. The CDR3 is made up of 17 amino acids. The CDR3 protein is CASSIRTGGFGGTEAFF. As DNA, the CDR3 is TGTGCCAGTAGTATAAGGACAGGGGGCTTTGGAGGAACTGAAGCTTTCTTT.

The chain joins TRBV19 to TRBJ2-3; 10 nucleotides match TRBD1. Germline lookup yields CDR1 LNHDA and CDR2 SQIVND (reference sequence). This CDR3 region has 14 residues. V trimming: 5 bases; J trimming: 5 bases; junction bases outside the gene matches: 4. The CDR3 reads CASSVTGGQDTQYF. Written as DNA, the CDR3 is TGTGCCAGTAGTGTGACAGGGGGCCAAGATACGCAGTATTTT.

V gene TRBV4-1 combines with J gene TRBJ1-2, with D perhaps TRBD1 (6 bases). CDR1 and CDR2 from the germline V gene are MGHRA and YSYEKL. The V end lost 4 bases, the J end lost 6 bases, and 21 bases lay between the germline ends. There are 16 residues in the CDR3. Here the CDR3 DNA reads TGCGCCAGCAGCCGCATAAAGGACTCCAGGGGCGATGGCTACACCTTC. Its protein is CASSRIKDSRGDGYTF.

The genes are TRBV5-1 and TRBJ1-1; 10 bases are a match to TRBD1. In germline, CDR1 is SGHRS, CDR2 YFSETQ. The CDR3 has 14 amino acids. V shed 2 bases, J shed 6 bases, and the junction held 4 bases outside the gene matches. CDR3 nucleotide sequence: TGCGCCAGCAGCTTTCAGACAGGGGGCCCTGAAGCTTTCTTT. Amino acid sequence: CASSFQTGGPEAFF. Together with reference TRBV5-1 and TRBJ1-1, the CDR3 gives the full variable domain: KAGVTQTPRYLIKTRGQQVTLSCSPISGHRSVSWYQQTPGQGLQFLFEYFSETQRNKGNFPGRFSGRQFSNSRSEMNVSTLELGDSALYLCASSFQTGGPEAFFGQGTRLTVV.